Presented here are 29 T cell receptor beta chains from one specimen sequenced in a study of cytomegalovirus exposure and HLA in healthy donors. This PCR relied on a set of 60 Vbeta primers and 13 Jbeta primers. Here immunoSEQ multiplex PCR was the method, and the copy in TCRdb shows in-frame clones only, minus some. In the table there are around 130,000 clones, over 50% of which are singletons. Sequencing was carried out using PBMCs. These receptors all come from a woman between 35 and 50 years old in good health and CMV-seropositive.

The CDR3 loop is CALKQGSNQPQHF. Written as DNA, the CDR3 is TGTGCCTTGAAACAGGGCAGCAATCAGCCCCAGCATTTT. The V call is TRBV30, the J call TRBJ1-5; D is possibly TRBD1 (6 bases). The V gene lost 7 bases and the J gene lost 1 base, with 11 bases spanning the gap. CDR3 size: 13 residues. Germline assignment: CDR1 GTSNPN and CDR2 SVGIG (reference sequence).

This clone has just a few counts. The chain uses TRBV5-1 and TRBJ2-1; possibly TRBD1 for D (7 bases). Germline CDR1 reads SGHRS; CDR2 reads YFSETQ. Between the trimmed V and J ends, which lost 0 bases and 9 bases, there was a span of 16 bases. CDR3 length equals 15 residues. This CDR3 reads CASSLESGGSGEQFF. DNA for the CDR3: TGCGCCAGCAGCTTGGAGTCAGGGGGGTCCGGTGAGCAGTTCTTC.

The chain links TRBV10-2 to TRBJ1-2, with 10 positions matching TRBD1. V was pared by 3 bases and J by 3 bases, with 7 bases of the junction left unmatched. This CDR3 is built from 16 residues. Germline assignment: CDR1 WSHSY and CDR2 SAAADI. In nucleotides, the CDR3 is TGCGCCAGCAGTGACTCTAGGACAGGGGGAGACTATGGCTACACCTTC. Its translation: CASSDSRTGGDYGYTF.

V usage is TRBV5-1 and J usage is TRBJ2-7; 8 nucleotides agree with TRBD1. CDR1 and CDR2 from the germline V gene are SGHRS and YFSETQ. V dropped 0 bases and J dropped 1; count of bases not matched to a gene: 9. The CDR3 consists of 17 residues. CDR3 protein: CASSLAFSGQVSYEQYF. The CDR3 bases are TGCGCCAGCAGCTTGGCCTTCTCGGGACAGGTATCCTACGAGCAGTACTTC.

The chain links TRBV14 to TRBJ2-7, with D tentatively TRBD2 (5 bases). The CDR3 runs 13 residues. Deletions cut 0 bases from V and 2 bases from J, with 5 bases between. Germline values: CDR1 SGHDN, CDR2 FVKESK. CDR3 nucleotide sequence: TGTGCCAGCAGCCAAGACGGGGCCTACGAGCAGTACTTC. This codes for CASSQDGAYEQYF.

The V call is TRBV4-1, the J call TRBJ2-7; D gene unclear. V was shortened by 5 bases and J by 4 bases, with 9 bases between the two germline ends. The CDR3 runs 12 residues. The germline gives CDR1 MGHRA, CDR2 YSYEKL. CDR3 nucleotide sequence: TGCGCCAGCAGCGAGCCAGGATACGAGCAGTACTTC. Amino acid sequence: CASSEPGYEQYF.

V usage is TRBV19 and J usage is TRBJ2-7; perhaps TRBD2 as D (5 bases). V was pared by 2 bases and J by 2 bases, with 10 bases between. The CDR3 sequence is 14 residues long. The germline gives CDR1 LNHDA, CDR2 SQIVND (reference sequence). This CDR3 reads CASSIRGFPYEQYF. CDR3 coding DNA: TGTGCCAGTAGTATAAGAGGGTTCCCCTACGAGCAGTACTTC.

The chain employs TRBV7-3 and TRBJ2-3; D uncertain. Germline CDR1 SGHTA, CDR2 FQGTGA. The CDR3 totals 15 residues. Trimming shortened V by 6 bases and J by 0 bases, and 13 bases separated the two germline ends. The CDR3 loop reads CASRERASSTDTQYF. DNA of the CDR3: TGTGCCAGCAGGGAGCGAGCCTCTAGCACAGATACGCAGTATTTT.

The chain couples TRBV7-3 to TRBJ2-5, with 8 bases lining up with TRBD1. Germline V gene data show CDR1 as SGHTA and CDR2 as FQGTGA. The CDR3 extends over 14 amino acids. The V and J ends lost 5 bases and 1 base, in that order; junction bases with no gene match: 3. CDR3 sequence (DNA): TGTGCCAGCAGCAAACAGGGGGTCCAAGAGACCCAGTACTTC. This encodes CASSKQGVQETQYF.

The rearrangement links TRBV5-4 to TRBJ2-1; possible D gene TRBD2, 5 bases. V lost 4 bases to trimming and J lost 3 bases, with 17 bases between them. The CDR3 sequence is 16 residues long. The germline V gene has CDR1 SGHNT and CDR2 YYREEE (reference sequence). CDR3 coding DNA: TGTGCCAGCAGCACGGGAACCGACGGGGTCTACAATGAGCAGTTCTTC. Amino acids: CASSTGTDGVYNEQFF.

This sequence joins TRBV6-1 and TRBJ2-5; TRBD2 aligns across 7 bases. V trimming: 4 bases; J trimming: 1 base; junction bases outside the gene matches: 3. Per germline, CDR1 MNHNS and CDR2 SASEGT. The CDR3 runs to 14 residues. The CDR3 bases are TGTGCCAGCAGTGTTGGGGGGGTCCAAGAGACCCAGTACTTC. It specifies CASSVGGVQETQYF.

The chain's CDR3 is CASSSDGATNEKLFF. Here the CDR3 DNA reads TGTGCCAGCAGCTCAGACGGGGCAACTAATGAAAAACTGTTTTTT. This chain connects TRBV7-6 to TRBJ1-4; D uncertain. Germline values: CDR1 SGHVS, CDR2 FNYEAQ. CDR3 size: 15 residues. V was cut by 4 bases and J by 0 bases, with 9 bases left in between. Complete variable domain (other parts from reference TRBV7-6 and TRBJ1-4): GAGVSQSPRYKVTKRGQDVALRCDPISGHVSLYWYRQALGQGPEFLTYFNYEAQQDKSGLPNDRFSAERPEGSISTLTIQRTEQRDSAMYRCASSSDGATNEKLFFGSGTQLSVL.

There are a few counts of this clone. This rearrangement joins TRBV5-1 to TRBJ1-5; D perhaps matches TRBD1 (6 bases). CDR3 length: 15 amino acids. The V end lost 2 bases, the J end lost 0 bases, and 9 bases lay between the germline ends. Germline V gene sequence: CDR1 SGHRS, CDR2 YFSETQ. CDR3 DNA sequence: TGCGCCAGCAGCTTCGAGGGGGATAGCAATCAGCCCCAGCATTTT. This gives the protein CASSFEGDSNQPQHF.

The chain employs TRBV7-2 and TRBJ1-2; D uncertain. CDR3 length: 14 residues. Germline values: CDR1 SGHTA, CDR2 FQGNSA. The ends were cut back, 2 bases at V and 3 bases at J, with 10 bases in the middle. The CDR3 sequence: CASSLFQAHYGYTF. CDR3 DNA sequence: TGTGCCAGCAGCTTATTCCAGGCCCACTATGGCTACACCTTC.

This clone was seen only a few times. This chain uses TRBV18 with TRBJ1-1, with 7 bases identical to TRBD1. The CDR3 sequence is 13 residues long. CDR1 KGHSH and CDR2 LQKENI come from the germline V gene. With V trimmed by 6 bases and J by 4 bases, 5 bases remained unmatched. The CDR3 sequence is CASSQGGRTEAFF. CDR3 bases: TGTGCCAGCTCCCAGGGGGGACGCACTGAAGCTTTCTTT.

The rearrangement links TRBV5-1 to TRBJ2-1, with a weak D call TRBD1 (5 bases). Trimming shortened V by 2 bases and J by 5 bases, and 5 bases separated the two germline ends. This CDR3 contains 12 residues. Germline V gives CDR1 SGHRS, CDR2 YFSETQ. The CDR3 sequence: CASSFRDNEQFF. The CDR3 region has the DNA TGCGCCAGCAGCTTCAGGGACAATGAGCAGTTCTTC.

The chain uses TRBV2 and TRBJ1-2; D may be TRBD1 (5 bases). V lost 1 base and J 0 bases, leaving 9 bases between the germline ends. Germline CDR1 reads SNHLY; CDR2 reads FYNNEI. This CDR3 has 15 residues. The CDR3 protein is CASSEGWTPNYGYTF. The CDR3 nucleotides are TGTGCCAGCAGTGAAGGGTGGACACCTAACTATGGCTACACCTTC.

In its sample, this clone was seen a few times. This rearrangement joins TRBV7-8 to TRBJ1-2; D not certain. CDR1 and CDR2 from the germline V gene are SGHVS and FQNEAQ. This CDR3 comprises 17 residues. Trimming left V 1 base short and J 0 bases short, with 15 bases between. The CDR3 coding sequence is TGTGCCAGCAGCTTAGTAGTCAAAGCGTCTTCTAACTATGGCTACACCTTC. It translates to CASSLVVKASSNYGYTF.

This clone was counted a few times. This sequence joins TRBV2 and TRBJ2-7; D is possibly TRBD1 (6 bases). Trimming shortened V by 3 bases and J by 0 bases, and 9 bases separated the two germline ends. The germline V gene has CDR1 SNHLY and CDR2 FYNNEI. This CDR3 spans 14 amino acids. The CDR3 coding sequence is TGTGCCAGCAGTGAGCAGGGGCCCTCCTACGAGCAGTACTTC. Translated: CASSEQGPSYEQYF.

This clone came up a few times. This chain joins TRBV19 and TRBJ2-1; TRBD1 matches at 11 bases. CDR1 is LNHDA, CDR2 SQIVND, per germline (reference sequence). Trimming removed 6 bases from V and 7 bases from J; junction bases left unmatched: 5. The length of the CDR3 is 14 residues. The CDR3 loop is CASSPGQGGNEQFF. CDR3 nucleotide sequence: TGTGCCAGTAGCCCGGGACAGGGGGGGAATGAGCAGTTCTTC. The whole variable domain, remainder taken from reference TRBV19 and TRBJ2-1, is DGGITQSPKYLFRKEGQNVTLSCEQNLNHDAMYWYRQDPGQGLRLIYYSQIVNDFQKGDIAEGYSVSREKKESFPLTVTSAQKNPTAFYLCASSPGQGGNEQFFGPGTRLTVL.

V gene TRBV9 combines with J gene TRBJ2-3; TRBD1 is a possible D gene (5 bases). Trimming took 0 bases from V and 0 from J, leaving 14 bases between them. The CDR3 has 17 amino acids. Germline-derived CDR1 and CDR2 are SGDLS and YYNGEE. The CDR3 sequence: CASSVAPTGASTDTQYF. As DNA, the CDR3 is TGTGCCAGCAGCGTAGCACCTACAGGAGCTAGCACAGATACGCAGTATTTT.

This clone was observed once. V is TRBV11-3 and J is TRBJ1-2, with a possible D match to TRBD1 (5 bases). Germline CDR1 reads SGHNT; CDR2 reads YENEEA. CDR3 size: 12 residues. Trimming pared 5 bases from V and 2 bases from J, leaving 6 bases between. The chain's CDR3 is CASSQGNYGYTF. The CDR3 nucleotides read TGTGCCAGCAGCCAGGGCAACTATGGCTACACCTTC.

The V gene is TRBV5-1, the J gene TRBJ2-2; D might be TRBD1 (5 bases). CDR1 is SGHRS, CDR2 YFSETQ, per germline. V shed 3 bases and J shed 5 bases, with 11 bases lying between them. This CDR3 is built from 14 residues. The CDR3 protein is CASSSTDTTGELFF. As DNA, the CDR3 is TGCGCCAGCAGCTCGACAGATACAACCGGGGAGCTGTTTTTT.

This clone was seen a single time. The chain links TRBV5-6 to TRBJ2-1; a possible D gene is TRBD2 (5 bases). The CDR3 covers 18 residues. In germline, CDR1 is SGHDT, CDR2 YYEEEE. Trimming shortened V by 2 bases and J by 7 bases, and 25 bases separated the two germline ends. CDR3 DNA sequence: TGTGCCAGCAGCTTCGACTTAGGGCAAATCGGGGTCGGAAATGAGCAGTTCTTC. Translating gives CASSFDLGQIGVGNEQFF. The full variable domain, with the rest looked up from reference TRBV5-6 and TRBJ2-1, is DAGVTQSPTHLIKTRGQQVTLRCSPKSGHDTVSWYQQALGQGPQFIFQYYEEEERQRGNFPDRFSGHQFPNYSSELNVNALLLGDSALYLCASSFDLGQIGVGNEQFFGPGTRLTVL.

A word on this clone: At one of its ends the junction is not consistent with the germline gene, which may arise from a read error. Other DNA sequences in this sample translate to the same CDR3. The chain recombines TRBV29-1 with TRBJ2-3, with D possibly matching TRBD2 (5 bases). This CDR3 is built from 12 residues. Per the germline V gene, CDR1 is SQVTM and CDR2 is ANQGSEA. As DNA, the CDR3 is TGTAGCGTTGAGGGCGAAACAGATACGCAGTATTTT. This sequence encodes CSVEGETDTQYF.

This clone turned up a few times. V is TRBV5-6 and J is TRBJ2-1; TRBD2 matches at 9 bases. The CDR3 has 15 amino acids. The ends lost 4 bases at V and 10 bases at J; junction bases unmatched: 12. Germline-derived CDR1 and CDR2 are SGHDT and YYEEEE. The CDR3 region is CASSRLADSFGEQFF. The CDR3 nucleotides are TGTGCCAGCAGCAGACTAGCGGACTCCTTCGGGGAGCAGTTCTTC.

This clone was observed a handful of times. The chain joins TRBV6-1 to TRBJ1-1; 7 bases fit TRBD1. This CDR3 has 15 residues. V was clipped by 5 bases and J by 0 bases; unmatched bases: 6. In germline, CDR1 is MNHNS, CDR2 SASEGT. CDR3 residues: CASSPGQWVNTEAFF. The DNA of the CDR3 is TGTGCCAGCAGTCCGGGACAGTGGGTGAACACTGAAGCTTTCTTT.

As to this clone: One end of the junction is discordant with germline, which a read error may explain. The chain has TRBV19 and TRBJ2-3; 7 nucleotides line up with TRBD1. Per germline, CDR1 LNHDA and CDR2 SQIVND (reference sequence). This CDR3 comprises 18 residues. Written as DNA, the CDR3 is TGTGCCAGCAGTATGAGGGGGCAGACACAGTACCCCTCTGATAGTCCGTATTTT. Translation gives CASSMRGQTQYPSDSPYF.

This rearrangement joins TRBV30 to TRBJ1-2, with no clear D. Germline CDR1 is GTSNPN and CDR2 is SVGIG (reference sequence). Trimming stripped 2 bases from V and 1 base from J, with 11 bases between. This CDR3 spans 14 amino acids. The CDR3 here is CAWSIQPLNYGYTF. Here the CDR3 DNA reads TGTGCCTGGAGTATACAGCCTCTTAACTATGGCTACACCTTC.